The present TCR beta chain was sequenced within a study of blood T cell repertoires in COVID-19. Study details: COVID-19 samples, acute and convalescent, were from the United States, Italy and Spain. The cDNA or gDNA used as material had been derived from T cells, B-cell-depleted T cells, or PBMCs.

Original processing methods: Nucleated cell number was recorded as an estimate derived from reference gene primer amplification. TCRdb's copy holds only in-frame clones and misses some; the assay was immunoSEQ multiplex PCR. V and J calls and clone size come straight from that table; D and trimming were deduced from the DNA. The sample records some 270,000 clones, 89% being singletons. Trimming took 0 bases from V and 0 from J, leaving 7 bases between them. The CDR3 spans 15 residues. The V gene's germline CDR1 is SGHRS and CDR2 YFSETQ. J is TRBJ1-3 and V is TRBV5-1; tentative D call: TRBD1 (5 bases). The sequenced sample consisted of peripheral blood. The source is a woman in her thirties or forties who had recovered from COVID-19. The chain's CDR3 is CASSLAGDSGNTIYF. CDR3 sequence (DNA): TGCGCCAGCAGCTTGGCGGGGGACTCTGGAAACACCATATATTTT.